This T cell receptor (beta chain) originates from a study of control samples from healthy donors and cancer patients. The CDR3 has 17 amino acids. V gave up 3 bases and J gave up 4 bases; unmatched junction bases: 9. Germline CDR1 and CDR2: SGHVS and FQNEAQ. Only in-frame clones appear in the TCRdb table, and some are missing; sequencing was by immunoSEQ multiplex PCR. The table records 150,000 to 200,000 clones, approximately 90% of them present only once. V gene TRBV7-8 combines with J gene TRBJ1-1; 12 bases are shared with TRBD1. The clonotype originates from a woman under 40 in good health. The specimen sequenced was blood. The CDR3 nucleotides read TGTGCCAGCAGCTTGCCGGGACAGGGGGCGTCGGGCACTGAAGCTTTCTTT. This encodes CASSLPGQGASGTEAFF.